The 29 T cell receptor beta chains below come from one sample, sequenced in a study of beta chain features in type 1 diabetes. General study results and limits: Type 1 diabetes patients had moderately but significantly shorter TCRB CDR3s in all four CD4+ subsets.

cDNA synthesis used the whole RNA isolate, giving expressed TCRB sequences. Measured with immunoSEQ multiplex PCR; TCRdb has only the in-frame clones, and not every one. Here the sample spans about 170,000 clones, approximately 8.4% being singletons. Their target antigens are unknown. Sequenced material: central memory CD4+ T cells from blood. Every receptor here comes from a man between 18 and 29 years old with type 1 diabetes.

This clone appeared a few times. Different DNA sequences within this sample yield the same CDR3. The chain has TRBV18 and TRBJ1-1, with D maybe TRBD1 (5 bases). This CDR3 is 14 amino acids long. Germline V CDR1 and CDR2: KGHSH, LQKENI. Trimming pared 6 bases from V and 2 bases from J, leaving 13 bases between. The CDR3 is CASSLSGGNTEAFF. DNA for the CDR3: TGTGCCAGCTCGCTATCCGGGGGAAACACTGAAGCTTTCTTT.

The chain links TRBV5-6 to TRBJ1-5; no definite D call. V was cut by 0 bases and J by 7 bases, with 8 bases left in between. The CDR3 loop spans 13 amino acids. CDR1 is SGHDT and CDR2 is YYEEEE in the germline V gene. As DNA, the CDR3 is TGTGCCAGCAGCTTGGGGGCAGAACAGCCCCAGCATTTT. Translated, it gives CASSLGAEQPQHF.

Here the CDR3 DNA reads TGTGCCGGTGGACGGGACACAGATACGCAGTATTTT. This encodes CAGGRDTDTQYF. This chain links TRBV6-1 with TRBJ2-3; D is perhaps TRBD2 (5 bases). The CDR3 has 12 residues. Germline CDR1 is MNHNS and CDR2 is SASEGT. Trimming removed 11 bases from V and 2 bases from J, with 11 bases in between.

This clone was found a few times. DNA of the CDR3: TGTGCCAGCAGTGCAACCCGTGACAGTTCCACTGAAGCTTTCTTT. Protein product: CASSATRDSSTEAFF. The chain joins TRBV27 to TRBJ1-1; a possible D gene is TRBD1 (5 bases). The V gene's germline CDR1 is MNHEY and CDR2 SMNVEV (reference sequence). This CDR3 is 15 amino acids long. V was pared by 5 bases and J by 4 bases, with 17 bases between.

The J gene is TRBJ2-7, the V gene TRBV28; the match to TRBD1 covers 10 bases. The trim removed 6 bases at V and 6 bases at J, leaving 8 bases unmatched. Germline V gene lookup returns CDR1 MDHEN and CDR2 SYDVKM. The CDR3 has 14 residues. The CDR3 reads CASRSGTGASEQYF. DNA of the CDR3: TGTGCCAGCAGATCCGGGACAGGGGCATCCGAGCAGTACTTC.

The J gene is TRBJ2-5, the V gene TRBV18; D is ambiguous. This CDR3 is built from 13 residues. Trimming removed 6 bases from V and 1 base from J, with 9 bases in between. Germline-derived CDR1 and CDR2 are KGHSH and LQKENI. The CDR3 DNA reads as TGTGCCAGCTCCCGAGTACCCCAAGAGACCCAGTACTTC. It translates to CASSRVPQETQYF.

This clone was observed a single time. The J gene is TRBJ1-2, the V gene TRBV7-9; 7 bases match TRBD1. V dropped 5 bases and J dropped 5; count of bases not matched to a gene: 8. The CDR3 extends over 14 amino acids. Germline CDR1 SEHNR, CDR2 FQNEAQ (reference sequence). The CDR3: CASSTIQGMYGYTF. The CDR3 nucleotides read TGTGCCAGCAGCACAATACAGGGGATGTATGGCTACACCTTC.

The chain joins TRBV19 to TRBJ1-5, with a tentative D call TRBD1 (5 bases). Germline V gene sequence: CDR1 LNHDA, CDR2 SQIVND (reference sequence). With 3 bases removed from V and 4 bases from J, the gap between germline ends came to 19 bases. The CDR3 sequence is 17 residues long. The CDR3 is CASSIYRDPRGNQPQHF. In nucleotides, the CDR3 is TGTGCCAGTAGTATTTACCGGGACCCACGGGGGAATCAGCCCCAGCATTTT.

In its sample, this clone was seen a few times. The rearrangement links TRBV28 to TRBJ2-5; a weak D match, TRBD2 (5 bases). The length of the CDR3 is 13 residues. V lost 5 bases to trimming and J lost 3 bases, with 10 bases between them. The germline V gene has CDR1 MDHEN and CDR2 SYDVKM. CDR3 nucleotides: TGTGCCAGCAGTACTGGACTCAAAGAGACCCAGTACTTC. Translated, it gives CASSTGLKETQYF.

This clone was found a few times. This chain uses TRBV7-2 with TRBJ1-5; D remains ambiguous. The CDR3 sequence is 15 residues long. V shed 2 bases and J shed 6 bases, with 14 bases lying between them. Germline CDR1 SGHTA, CDR2 FQGNSA. The CDR3 nucleotides read TGTGCCAGCAGCTTAACAGTTTCTTTCAGTCAGCCCCAGCATTTT. As protein: CASSLTVSFSQPQHF.

V is TRBV21-1 and J is TRBJ2-7; the table's D call of TRBD2 was not tested on the DNA. TRBV21-1 is an annotated pseudogene. The CDR3 contains 8 residues. The CDR3, as DNA: TGTGCCCTAATTGGGCAGTACTTC. Translation: CALIGQYF.

This clone was seen a handful of times. The chain is built from TRBV2 and TRBJ1-2, with D perhaps matching TRBD1 (6 bases). From germline, CDR1 is SNHLY and CDR2 FYNNEI. V lost 6 bases and J 7 bases, leaving 18 bases between the germline ends. The CDR3 has 14 amino acids. CDR3 sequence reads: CASRLRAGEGGYTF. CDR3 bases: TGTGCCAGCAGATTAAGGGCAGGGGAGGGTGGCTACACCTTC.

The V call is TRBV19, the J call TRBJ1-1, with D unclear. The CDR3 extends over 14 amino acids. Between the trimmed V and J ends, which lost 3 bases and 4 bases, there was a span of 12 bases. CDR1 and CDR2 from the germline V gene are LNHDA and SQIVND (reference sequence). The CDR3 DNA follows: TGTGCCAGTAGTATCGACTCAACGGGCACTGAAGCTTTCTTT. Its protein is CASSIDSTGTEAFF.

This chain links TRBV15 with TRBJ2-5, with D possibly matching TRBD2 (5 bases). Germline-derived CDR1 and CDR2 are LNHNV and YYDKDF (reference sequence). V was clipped by 3 bases and J by 4 bases, with 6 bases between them. The CDR3 length is 12 residues. The CDR3 reads CATSSLAETQYF. The CDR3 nucleotides read TGTGCCACCAGCAGTCTAGCAGAGACCCAGTACTTC. Drawing the rest from reference TRBV15 and TRBJ2-5, the complete variable domain is DAMVIQNPRYQVTQFGKPVTLSCSQTLNHNVMYWYQQKSSQAPKLLFHYYDKDFNNEADTPDNFQSRRPNTSFCFLDIRSPGLGDTAMYLCATSSLAETQYFGPGTRLLVL.

This clone was seen more than once but under ten times. The genes are TRBV9 and TRBJ2-2; 8 nucleotides align to TRBD2. Germline assignment: CDR1 SGDLS and CDR2 YYNGEE. CDR3 size: 13 residues. Unmatched junction bases numbered 2, after V lost 4 bases and J lost 6 bases. CDR3 region: CASSWTSPGELFF. In nucleotides, the CDR3 is TGTGCCAGCAGCTGGACTAGCCCCGGGGAGCTGTTTTTT. The whole variable domain, remainder taken from reference TRBV9 and TRBJ2-2, is DSGVTQTPKHLITATGQRVTLRCSPRSGDLSVYWYQQSLDQGLQFLIQYYNGEERAKGNILERFSAQQFPDLHSELNLSSLELGDSALYFCASSWTSPGELFFGEGSRLTVL.

This clone was seen a few times. The gene calls are TRBV7-9 and TRBJ1-3, with a weak D call TRBD1 (5 bases). CDR1 is SEHNR, CDR2 FQNEAQ, per germline (reference sequence). The CDR3 has 14 amino acids. V was pared by 11 bases and J by 4 bases, with 18 bases between. The CDR3 loop reads CAGAMGRGGNTIYF. The CDR3 region has the DNA TGTGCCGGAGCGATGGGGCGCGGAGGAAACACCATATATTTT.

V is TRBV2 and J is TRBJ2-7; 7 bases align to TRBD2. J lost 0 bases, V lost 3 bases, and 2 bases had no gene match. The CDR3 totals 14 residues. Germline assignment: CDR1 SNHLY and CDR2 FYNNEI. As DNA, the CDR3 is TGTGCCAGCAGTGAGCTAGCGGACTCCTACGAGCAGTACTTC. Its translation: CASSELADSYEQYF.

This clone has at least ten counts. The chain links TRBV28 to TRBJ2-5; D gene ambiguous. CDR1 is MDHEN and CDR2 is SYDVKM in the germline V gene. The CDR3 loop spans 13 amino acids. The germline V and J ends were trimmed by 6 bases and 1 base, with 9 bases remaining between them. The CDR3 sequence is CASRTQIQETQYF. CDR3 nucleotide sequence: TGTGCCAGCAGAACACAGATCCAAGAGACCCAGTACTTC.

The chain recombines TRBV29-1 with TRBJ2-5, with 10 bases matching TRBD1. The germline V gene has CDR1 SQVTM and CDR2 ANQGSEA. The CDR3 contains 14 residues. J gave up 5 bases and V 6 bases, and 9 bases lay outside the gene matches. This CDR3 reads CSVAYGTGEETQYF. The CDR3 nucleotides are TGCAGCGTCGCCTACGGGACAGGGGAGGAGACCCAGTACTTC.

This clone appeared a few times. The gene calls are TRBV19 and TRBJ2-7; 7 bases fit TRBD1. The V gene's germline CDR1 is LNHDA and CDR2 SQIVND (reference sequence). V shed 5 bases and J 3 bases; nucleotides not matched to a gene: 10. CDR3 length: 15 residues. The CDR3 loop is CASSARGQDNYEQYF. CDR3 bases: TGTGCCAGTAGTGCTCGCGGACAGGATAACTACGAGCAGTACTTC.

This clone was found a few times. This chain connects TRBV28 to TRBJ2-6; 7 nucleotides match TRBD1. The CDR3 length is 15 residues. V lost 4 bases and J lost 2; bases outside the gene matches: 2. Germline CDR1 reads MDHEN; CDR2 reads SYDVKM. The CDR3 sequence is CASSYQGAGANVLTF. The CDR3 nucleotides are TGTGCCAGCAGTTACCAGGGGGCTGGGGCCAACGTCCTGACTTTC.

This clone came up a few times. V is TRBV5-4 and J is TRBJ2-3; 8 bases fit TRBD2. V shed 1 base and J 0 bases; nucleotides not matched to a gene: 1. Germline V gene lookup returns CDR1 SGHNT and CDR2 YYREEE (reference sequence). The CDR3 has 15 residues. The CDR3: CASSLTSGSTDTQYF. Written as DNA, the CDR3 is TGTGCCAGCAGCTTGACTAGCGGAAGCACAGATACGCAGTATTTT. Full variable domain (outside the CDR3, taken from reference TRBV5-4 and TRBJ2-3): ETGVTQSPTHLIKTRGQQVTLRCSSQSGHNTVSWYQQALGQGPQFIFQYYREEENGRGNFPPRFSGLQFPNYSSELNVNALELDDSALYLCASSLTSGSTDTQYFGPGTRLTVL.

For this clone: Other DNA sequences of this sample code for an identical CDR3. This rearrangement joins TRBV2 to TRBJ2-5; D ambiguous. CDR1 is SNHLY and CDR2 is FYNNEI in the germline V gene. Deletions cut 4 bases from V and 3 bases from J, with 6 bases between. The CDR3 length is 12 residues. The CDR3 loop reads CASSVVEETQYF. In DNA, the CDR3 is TGTGCCAGCAGTGTGGTAGAAGAGACCCAGTACTTC.

This clone was picked up a small number of times. The chain employs TRBV27 and TRBJ1-4, with 11 nucleotides matching TRBD1. Per the germline V gene, CDR1 is MNHEY and CDR2 is SMNVEV (reference sequence). The CDR3 runs to 16 residues. V trimming: 8 bases; J trimming: 8 bases; junction bases outside the gene matches: 13. The CDR3 spells CASGPSPGQGEEKLFF. In DNA form, the CDR3 reads TGTGCCAGCGGGCCCAGTCCGGGACAGGGGGAAGAAAAACTGTTTTTT.

This chain joins TRBV27 and TRBJ1-2; D gene ambiguous. Germline loops: CDR1 MNHEY, CDR2 SMNVEV (reference sequence). Trimming stripped 6 bases from V and 2 bases from J, with 16 bases between. This CDR3 has 15 amino acids. CDR3 nucleotide sequence: TGTGCCAGCAGCCCGTTGGAGGGATGGAACTATGGCTACACCTTC. Translated: CASSPLEGWNYGYTF.

The chain's CDR3 is CASSFSQPGGNEQFF. The CDR3 DNA sequence: TGCGCCAGCAGCTTTTCACAGCCAGGGGGCAATGAGCAGTTCTTC. The rearrangement uses TRBV5-1 and TRBJ2-1; 7 nucleotides match TRBD1. The CDR3 is 15 amino acids. Trimming removed 2 bases from V and 6 bases from J; junction bases left unmatched: 8. In germline, CDR1 is SGHRS, CDR2 YFSETQ.

This rearrangement joins TRBV9 to TRBJ2-3; 7 bases line up with TRBD2. The CDR3 consists of 18 residues. Germline CDR1 is SGDLS and CDR2 is YYNGEE. Trimming took 1 base from V and 0 from J; bases not matched to a gene: 11. CDR3 bases: TGTGCCAGCAGCGTACGGCCAGCGGGGACTCTAAGCACAGATACGCAGTATTTT. This encodes CASSVRPAGTLSTDTQYF.

The chain couples TRBV5-5 to TRBJ1-1; 8 positions agree with TRBD1. The V gene end was trimmed by 6 bases and the J gene end by 0 bases; junction bases not matched to a gene: 16. Germline assignment: CDR1 SGHKS and CDR2 YYEKEE (reference sequence). This CDR3 spans 18 amino acids. The CDR3 bases are TGTGCCAGCATTCTGACTCCGGGACAGGCTCCAATGAACACTGAAGCTTTCTTT. Its protein product is CASILTPGQAPMNTEAFF.

Note on this clone: The junction differs from germline at one of its ends, possibly a read error. The rearrangement joins TRBV30 to TRBJ2-7, with D perhaps matching TRBD2 (6 bases). CDR1 and CDR2 (germline): GTSNPN, SVGIG (reference sequence). This CDR3 has 12 amino acids. As DNA, the CDR3 is TGTGCCTGGAGTCCGAAGGCCGGGACTGGGCTATTC. Protein: CAWSPKAGTGLF.